Each of the 26 T cell receptor beta chains below was sequenced from the same sample in a study of cytomegalovirus exposure and HLA in healthy donors. PCR was performed using 60 Vbeta and 13 Jbeta primers. Clones were read by immunoSEQ multiplex PCR, and TCRdb kept only the in-frame ones, dropping some. In the table there are some 150,000 clones, 80% of which are singletons. Sequencing was performed on PBMCs. The receptors were gathered from a male donor in good health and CMV-seronegative.

V usage is TRBV5-4 and J usage is TRBJ1-6; D is uncertain. CDR3 length: 15 amino acids. Germline V gene sequence: CDR1 SGHNT, CDR2 YYREEE (reference sequence). Trimming took off 0 bases at V and 5 bases at J, with 9 bases between the two ends. CDR3 in amino acids: CASSLDGSDNSPLHF. Here the CDR3 DNA reads TGTGCCAGCAGCTTGGATGGCAGTGATAATTCACCCCTCCACTTT.

The gene calls are TRBV5-1 and TRBJ1-3; 8 nucleotides align to TRBD1. The CDR3 has 15 residues. Germline V lookup: CDR1 SGHRS, CDR2 YFSETQ. The V segment lost 0 bases and the J segment 2 bases; nucleotides outside the gene matches: 1. CDR3 sequence: CASSLGQGTGNTIYF. The CDR3, as DNA: TGCGCCAGCAGCTTGGGACAGGGGACTGGAAACACCATATATTTT.

The chain combines TRBV11-2 with TRBJ1-4; D is perhaps TRBD1 (5 bases). Germline-derived CDR1 and CDR2 are SGHAT and FQNNGV. This CDR3 is 15 amino acids long. The V and J ends lost 4 bases and 7 bases respectively, with 16 bases between them. The CDR3 reads CASSSLRGIGEKLFF. The CDR3 coding sequence is TGTGCCAGCAGCTCCCTTAGGGGTATCGGTGAAAAACTGTTTTTT.

This clone was seen more than once but under ten times. CDR3 sequence: CASSFRLGNTEAFF. CDR3 nucleotide sequence: TGTGCCAGCAGTTTTCGACTGGGGAACACTGAAGCTTTCTTT. J is TRBJ1-1 and V is TRBV6-5; D remains unclear. Trimming shortened V by 4 bases and J by 1 base, and 10 bases separated the two germline ends. The CDR3 extends over 14 amino acids. The germline V gene encodes CDR1 MNHEY and CDR2 SVGAGI.

V gene TRBV7-9 combines with J gene TRBJ1-6; 9 bases fit TRBD1. This CDR3 is built from 18 residues. V was clipped by 3 bases and J by 2 bases; unmatched bases: 8. Germline V gene lookup returns CDR1 SEHNR and CDR2 FQNEAQ (reference sequence). CDR3: CASSFQDRGPTYNSPLHF. DNA for the CDR3: TGTGCCAGCAGCTTTCAGGACAGGGGACCTACCTATAATTCACCCCTCCACTTT.

The chain joins TRBV28 to TRBJ1-5; D is possibly TRBD1 (6 bases). Germline V gene data show CDR1 as MDHEN and CDR2 as SYDVKM. This CDR3 region has 13 residues. Trimming cost V 6 bases and J 3 bases, with 9 bases left between them. In DNA form, the CDR3 reads TGTGCCAGCAGGACAGGTACCAATCAGCCCCAGCATTTT. Translation: CASRTGTNQPQHF.

The CDR3 sequence is CASTRLLNEKLFF. In DNA form, the CDR3 reads TGTGCCAGTACAAGACTGCTAAATGAAAAACTGTTTTTT. The gene calls are TRBV19 and TRBJ1-4; no clear D gene. The CDR3 is 13 residues long. The V gene lost 7 bases and the J gene lost 5 bases, with 11 bases spanning the gap. Germline V CDR1 and CDR2: LNHDA, SQIVND (reference sequence).

The gene calls are TRBV11-1 and TRBJ2-7, with 7 positions matching TRBD1. Germline V lookup: CDR1 SGHAT, CDR2 FQDESV (reference sequence). Trimming took 3 bases from V and 6 from J; bases not matched to a gene: 8. The CDR3 is made up of 14 amino acids. As DNA, the CDR3 is TGTGCCAGCAGCTTCCACAGGGGTCCCGTCGAGCAGTACTTC. As protein: CASSFHRGPVEQYF.

V usage is TRBV7-9 and J usage is TRBJ1-2; tentative D call: TRBD1 (6 bases). Germline loops: CDR1 SEHNR, CDR2 FQNEAQ (reference sequence). Trimming stripped 0 bases from V and 3 bases from J, with 14 bases between. The CDR3 sequence is 16 residues long. The CDR3 region is CASSLAEAQGHYGYTF. The CDR3 nucleotides read TGTGCCAGCAGCTTAGCGGAGGCTCAGGGGCACTATGGCTACACCTTC.

The V call is TRBV7-9, the J call TRBJ2-1, with 11 bases fitting TRBD2. The trim removed 7 bases at V and 7 bases at J, leaving 6 bases unmatched. Germline V gives CDR1 SEHNR, CDR2 FQNEAQ (reference sequence). The CDR3 is made up of 14 amino acids. DNA of the CDR3: TGTGCCAGCAACGTAGCGGGGGGGATAAATGAGCAGTTCTTC. This translates into CASNVAGGINEQFF.

J is TRBJ1-4 and V is TRBV6-5; TRBD1 might be the D (5 bases). CDR3 size: 14 residues. Trimming took off 6 bases at V and 8 bases at J, with 16 bases between the two ends. Looked up from germline, CDR1 is MNHEY and CDR2 is SVGAGI. The CDR3 loop reads CASSRLGTFEKLFF. The CDR3 DNA reads as TGTGCCAGCAGCCGACTCGGGACTTTCGAAAAACTGTTTTTT.

The count of this clone is one. The rearrangement links TRBV28 to TRBJ1-5; maybe TRBD1 (6 bases). The CDR3 is 14 residues long. Trimming left V 6 bases short and J 9 bases short, with 18 bases between. Germline CDR1 MDHEN, CDR2 SYDVKM. CDR3 nucleotides: TGTGCCAGCAGACAGGGATATAGATTACGGCCCCAGCATTTT. This sequence encodes CASRQGYRLRPQHF.

This clone was seen only a few times. The chain recombines TRBV5-1 with TRBJ1-5, with D perhaps TRBD1 (6 bases). Between the trimmed V and J ends, which lost 4 bases and 7 bases, there was a span of 15 bases. The CDR3 contains 14 residues. Germline CDR1 and CDR2: SGHRS and YFSETQ. This chain's CDR3 is CASSATGSGQPQHF. The CDR3 DNA reads TGCGCCAGCAGCGCGACAGGTTCAGGGCAGCCCCAGCATTTT. The full variable domain, in which reference TRBV5-1 and TRBJ1-5 provide the parts outside the CDR3, is KAGVTQTPRYLIKTRGQQVTLSCSPISGHRSVSWYQQTPGQGLQFLFEYFSETQRNKGNFPGRFSGRQFSNSRSEMNVSTLELGDSALYLCASSATGSGQPQHFGDGTRLSIL.

This clone has just a few counts. The chain links TRBV19 to TRBJ2-2; 13 positions match TRBD2. The V and J ends lost 9 bases and 4 bases, in that order; junction bases with no gene match: 8. The CDR3 has 16 residues. Germline V gene lookup returns CDR1 LNHDA and CDR2 SQIVND (reference sequence). DNA for the CDR3: TGTGCCAGCAAAAGGGGACTAGCGGGGAGCACCGGGGAGCTGTTTTTT. Its protein product is CASKRGLAGSTGELFF.

The chain has TRBV28 and TRBJ1-2; D is unresolved. Trimming took 5 bases from V and 4 from J, leaving 20 bases between them. CDR1 MDHEN and CDR2 SYDVKM come from the germline V gene. CDR3 size: 16 residues. In DNA form, the CDR3 reads TGTGCCAGCAGTGAGACGGTGGAGAGTATATTCTATGGCTACACCTTC. Translating it yields CASSETVESIFYGYTF.

The chain is built from TRBV7-9 and TRBJ1-1; TRBD1 might be the D (5 bases). The germline V and J ends were trimmed by 0 bases and 5 bases, with 7 bases remaining between them. Germline CDR1 and CDR2: SEHNR and FQNEAQ (reference sequence). The CDR3 runs to 13 residues. The CDR3 DNA reads as TGTGCCAGCAGCTTAGCGGAGGGGACTGAAGCTTTCTTT. Translated, it gives CASSLAEGTEAFF. The entire variable domain, with the rest obtained from reference TRBV7-9 and TRBJ1-1, is as follows: DTGVSQNPRHKITKRGQNVTFRCDPISEHNRLYWYRQTLGQGPEFLTYFQNEAQLEKSRLLSDRFSAERPKGSFSTLEIQRTEQGDSAMYLCASSLAEGTEAFFGQGTRLTVV.

The chain employs TRBV7-9 and TRBJ2-2; perhaps TRBD1 as D (5 bases). CDR3 length equals 14 residues. CDR1 and CDR2 from the germline V gene are SEHNR and FQNEAQ (reference sequence). V was pared by 5 bases and J by 5 bases, with 12 bases between. CDR3 bases: TGTGCCAGCAGCCAAACAGGACCTACCGGGGAGCTGTTTTTT. This gives the protein CASSQTGPTGELFF.

V usage is TRBV19 and J usage is TRBJ2-7; 9 bases are a match to TRBD1. CDR1 and CDR2 from the germline V gene are LNHDA and SQIVND (reference sequence). The CDR3 is 15 residues long. The V and J ends lost 6 bases and 0 bases, in that order; junction bases with no gene match: 6. The CDR3 DNA reads as TGTGCCAGTAGGGACAGGGGCGAAAGCTCCTACGAGCAGTACTTC. Amino acids: CASRDRGESSYEQYF.

V and J are TRBV7-6 and TRBJ2-7; 7 bases agree with TRBD2. The CDR3 totals 14 residues. Trimming took 3 bases from V and 5 from J; bases not matched to a gene: 7. Germline V lookup: CDR1 SGHVS, CDR2 FNYEAQ. The DNA for the CDR3 is TGTGCCAGCAGCTTCGGGGGGAAGTACGACGAGCAGTACTTC. It codes for CASSFGGKYDEQYF.

The V call is TRBV6-1, the J call TRBJ2-3, with 7 bases identical to TRBD2. CDR3 size: 14 residues. With V trimmed by 5 bases and J by 3 bases, 5 bases remained unmatched. Per germline, CDR1 MNHNS and CDR2 SASEGT. In nucleotides, the CDR3 is TGTGCCAGCAGTCCGTGGGGGGGGACAGATACGCAGTATTTT. Translated: CASSPWGGTDTQYF.

A single count supports this clone. The CDR3 region is CASSPGGGTEAFF. The CDR3 DNA follows: TGTGCCAGCAGCCCAGGAGGCGGGACTGAAGCTTTCTTT. The V call is TRBV7-9, the J call TRBJ1-1; no reliable D call. Trimming took off 5 bases at V and 5 bases at J, with 12 bases between the two ends. The CDR3 is made up of 13 amino acids. Germline-derived CDR1 and CDR2 are SEHNR and FQNEAQ (reference sequence).

The rearrangement links TRBV7-9 to TRBJ2-3; 7 positions agree with TRBD2. This CDR3 has 17 amino acids. Germline V gene lookup returns CDR1 SEHNR and CDR2 FQNEAQ (reference sequence). With 6 bases clipped from V and 0 bases from J, the junction kept 12 bases outside the gene matches. The CDR3: CASSPTLLAASTDTQYF. The CDR3 DNA sequence: TGTGCCAGCAGTCCTACCCTCCTAGCGGCTAGCACAGATACGCAGTATTTT.

The genes are TRBV30 and TRBJ1-1; possibly TRBD1 for D (6 bases). V shed 4 bases and J shed 1 base, with 10 bases lying between them. The CDR3 is 13 amino acids. Germline CDR1 GTSNPN, CDR2 SVGIG (reference sequence). In DNA form, the CDR3 reads TGTGCCTGGACCTGGACAGAGAACACTGAAGCTTTCTTT. Translating gives CAWTWTENTEAFF.

The chain recombines TRBV9 with TRBJ2-7; the match to TRBD1 covers 8 bases. V was pared by 0 bases and J by 11 bases, with 7 bases of the junction left unmatched. The length of the CDR3 is 13 residues. Germline V lookup: CDR1 SGDLS, CDR2 YYNGEE. The CDR3 is CASSVEGQGEEYF. As DNA, the CDR3 is TGTGCCAGCAGCGTAGAAGGACAGGGTGAAGAGTACTTC. Full variable domain (missing parts from reference TRBV9 and TRBJ2-7): DSGVTQTPKHLITATGQRVTLRCSPRSGDLSVYWYQQSLDQGLQFLIQYYNGEERAKGNILERFSAQQFPDLHSELNLSSLELGDSALYFCASSVEGQGEEYFGPGTRLTVT.

Written as DNA, the CDR3 is TGTGCCAGCAGTCCGGAGGTCACTGAAGCTTTCTTT. This codes for CASSPEVTEAFF. The chain recombines TRBV11-2 with TRBJ1-1, with D unresolved. Trimming stripped 6 bases from V and 4 bases from J, with 9 bases between. The CDR3 consists of 12 residues. Germline V gene data show CDR1 as SGHAT and CDR2 as FQNNGV. The whole variable domain, remainder taken from reference TRBV11-2 and TRBJ1-1, is EAGVAQSPRYKIIEKRQSVAFWCNPISGHATLYWYQQILGQGPKLLIQFQNNGVVDDSQLPKDRFSAERLKGVDSTLKIQPAKLEDSAVYLCASSPEVTEAFFGQGTRLTVV.

A note on this clone: Other DNA sequences from this sample encode an identical CDR3 as well. The V and J genes are TRBV2 and TRBJ1-1; no clear D gene. From germline, CDR1 is SNHLY and CDR2 FYNNEI. The CDR3 is made up of 12 amino acids. Between the trimmed V and J ends, which lost 3 bases and 2 bases, there was a span of 4 bases. CDR3 sequence: CASSEANTEAFF. CDR3 DNA sequence: TGTGCCAGCAGTGAGGCCAACACTGAAGCTTTCTTT.